This T cell receptor (beta chain) is from a study of molecular identifiers for immune sequencing clone quantification. Findings and limits, study-wide: Identical barcode-sharing TCR molecules could lead to underestimated sizes for highly expanded clones.

TCRdb reprocessed the PCR reads via MiXCR and lists one record per CDR3 protein. The sample gives hundreds of thousands of distinct CDR3 sequences, about 25% of which show up once; about 0.78% is in the top ten. Looked up from germline, CDR1 is SEHNR and CDR2 is FQNEAQ (reference sequence). CDR3 length: 15 residues. Trimming shortened V by 5 bases and J by 5 bases, and 18 bases separated the two germline ends. This clonotype occurred a few times. The antigen is not known. Sequencing was carried out using naive CD8+ T cells from blood, with Jurkat cell RNA spiked in. Subset meaning: FACS-sorted CD8+CD4-CCR7+CD45RA+ naive T cells. This TCR was sampled from a human donor in good health. Some libraries in this study had Jurkat cell RNA spiked in. This sequence joins TRBV7-9 and TRBJ1-1; D may be TRBD1 (6 bases). CDR3 sequence (DNA): TGTGCCAGCAGCCCCTCGGGGGGGGGCCTAACTGAAGCTTTCTTT. This encodes CASSPSGGGLTEAFF.